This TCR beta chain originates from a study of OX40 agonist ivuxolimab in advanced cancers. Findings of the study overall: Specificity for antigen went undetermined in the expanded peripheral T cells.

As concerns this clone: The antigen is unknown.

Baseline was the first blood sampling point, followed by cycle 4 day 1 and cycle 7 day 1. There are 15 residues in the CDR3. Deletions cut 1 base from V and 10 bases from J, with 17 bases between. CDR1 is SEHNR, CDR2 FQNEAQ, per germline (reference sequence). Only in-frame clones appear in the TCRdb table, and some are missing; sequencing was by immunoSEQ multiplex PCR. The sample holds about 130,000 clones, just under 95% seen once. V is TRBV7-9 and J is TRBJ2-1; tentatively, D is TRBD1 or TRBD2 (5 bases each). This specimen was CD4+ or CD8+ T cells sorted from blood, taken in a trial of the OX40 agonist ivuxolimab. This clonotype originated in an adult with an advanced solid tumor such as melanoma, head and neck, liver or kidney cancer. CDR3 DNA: TGTGCCAGCAGCTTAGGTGGGAGCCGGGACCGGGAGCAGTTCTTC. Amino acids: CASSLGGSRDREQFF.